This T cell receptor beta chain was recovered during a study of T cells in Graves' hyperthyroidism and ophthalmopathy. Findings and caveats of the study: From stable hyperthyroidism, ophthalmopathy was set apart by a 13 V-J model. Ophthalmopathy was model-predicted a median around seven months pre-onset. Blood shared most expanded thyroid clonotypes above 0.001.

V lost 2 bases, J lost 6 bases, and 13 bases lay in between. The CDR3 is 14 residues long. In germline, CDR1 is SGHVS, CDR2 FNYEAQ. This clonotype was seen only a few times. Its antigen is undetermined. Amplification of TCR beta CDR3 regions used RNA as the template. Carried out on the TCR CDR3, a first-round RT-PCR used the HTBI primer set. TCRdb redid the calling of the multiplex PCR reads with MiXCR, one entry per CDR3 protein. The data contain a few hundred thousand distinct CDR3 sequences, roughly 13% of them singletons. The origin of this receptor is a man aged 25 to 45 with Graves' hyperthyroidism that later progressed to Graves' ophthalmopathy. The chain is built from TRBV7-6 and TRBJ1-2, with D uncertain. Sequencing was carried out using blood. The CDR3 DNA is TGTGCCAGCAGCTTAAGGGAGGCAAAGGATGGCTACACCTTC. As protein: CASSLREAKDGYTF.